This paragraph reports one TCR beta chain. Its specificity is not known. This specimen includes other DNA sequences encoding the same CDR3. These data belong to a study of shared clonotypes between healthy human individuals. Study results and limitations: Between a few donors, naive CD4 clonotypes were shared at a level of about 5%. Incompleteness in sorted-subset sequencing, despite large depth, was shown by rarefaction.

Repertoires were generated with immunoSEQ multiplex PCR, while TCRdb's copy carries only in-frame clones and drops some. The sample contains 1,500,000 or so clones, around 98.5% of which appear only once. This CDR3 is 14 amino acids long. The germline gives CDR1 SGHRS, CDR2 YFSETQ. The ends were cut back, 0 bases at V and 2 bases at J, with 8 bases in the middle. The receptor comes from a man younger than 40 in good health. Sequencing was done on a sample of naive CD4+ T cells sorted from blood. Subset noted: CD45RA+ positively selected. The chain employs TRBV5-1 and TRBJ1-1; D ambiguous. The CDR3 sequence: CASSLESANTEAFF. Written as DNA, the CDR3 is TGCGCCAGCAGCTTGGAGTCAGCTAACACTGAAGCTTTCTTT.